The entry below gives a single TCR beta chain sequence along with its context. This clone was seen just once. Its binding antigen is unknown. No quality values exist for individual bases; no much larger clone is one base distant. The CDR3 holds 11 amino acids from the cysteine to the phenylalanine. Here the CDR3 DNA is all that survives: 33 bases in frame from base 1. As encoded in the germline V gene (reference sequence), CDR1 is DFQATT while CDR2 is SNEGSKA. The germline ends are 14 bases apart after V is trimmed by 3 bases and J by 12 bases. TCRbeta CDR3 regions were amplified from genomic DNA using the immunoSEQ Assay, a bias-controlled multiplex PCR. The source study handled its data this way. The number of nucleated cells in each sample was estimated from the amplification of reference gene primers within the assay. Sequence reads were collapsed and filtered to measure the absolute abundance of every unique TCRbeta CDR3 rearrangement. For each sample, productive Simpson clonality was calculated by taking the square root of Simpson's diversity index across productive rearrangements. Held by TCRdb, this immuneACCESS table contains in-frame sequences only and omits some clones. Under half of the omission traces to an unresolved V gene where checked; the cause of the rest is unknown. From that table come the V and J calls and clone size; the DNA was used to work out D and trimming. Within this sample are roughly 150,000 clones, with around 89% of them counted one time only. Of the sample, over 10% is held by the ten largest clones.

This sample is part of a study of blood T cell repertoires in COVID-19 (dated by TCRdb to about 2020). Context from the whole study: Collaborator samples came from the United States, Italy and Spain and covered acute and convalescent phases of COVID-19. The samples were drawn from the first 160 participants of the ongoing ImmuneRACE study and from 1,200 or so subjects provided by 6 global collaborators. A de-identified subject ID, COVID-19 status, age in years and sex were almost always included in the sample metadata. Deeply sampled blood TCRbeta repertoires from subjects exposed to, actively infected with, or recovered from COVID-19 were included in the dataset. A freely available public database, intended as a resource for researchers studying the immune response to SARS-CoV-2, is where the repertoires were released. HLA class I and class II types, where available, came from metadata supplied by the sample provider rather than from assay-based typing. The prospective study material was composed of cDNA or gDNA derived from T cells, B-cell-depleted T cells, or PBMCs.

At one collaborating source in Seattle, patients were enrolled during active infection and were followed longitudinally through the course of disease. Each collaborating institution followed its own protocols to collect whole blood in K2EDTA tubes. For TCRbeta analysis, collaborators shipped samples in one of three forms: frozen whole blood, isolated PBMCs, or DNA extracted from either of those sample types. Results the study describes overall, beyond this receptor: The quantity of clinical and demographic metadata differed by source and by participant and was supplied without curation.

This clonotype was obtained from a man aged 18 to 35 with COVID-19, enrolled during active disease. Sample: peripheral blood. Rearrangement joined TRBV20-1 to TRBJ1-2; matching of 5 bases hints at TRBD1 as the D gene. The nucleotides read TGCAGTGCTAGGGTACAGGTACTTCACACCTTC. Its protein reads: CSARVQVLHTF.